The 19 T cell receptor beta chains presented below share a single source sample, sequenced in a study of OX40 agonist ivuxolimab in advanced cancers. The library was produced with the immunoSEQ multiplex PCR assay. TCRdb carries this immuneACCESS record with in-frame sequences only. Its versions omit some clonotypes, under half of them owing to an unresolved V gene in the studies checked, with the rest unexplained. Present in this sample are 25,000 to 40,000 clones, more than 80% of which were seen just once. The top ten constitute about a fifth of the sample. Specimen: CD4+ or CD8+ T cells sorted from blood, collected in a trial of the OX40 agonist ivuxolimab. These receptors were taken from an adult with an advanced solid tumor such as melanoma, head and neck, liver or kidney cancer.

The J gene is TRBJ1-6, the V gene TRBV9; D is unresolved. The V end lost 0 bases, the J end lost 7 bases, and 8 bases lay between the germline ends. This CDR3 is built from 14 residues. In germline, CDR1 is SGDLS, CDR2 YYNGEE. CDR3 in DNA: TGTGCCAGCAGCGTAGCATCTCAGAATTCACCCCTCCACTTT. Translation gives CASSVASQNSPLHF.

The chain uses TRBV10-3 and TRBJ1-1; unclear D gene. The CDR3 extends over 13 amino acids. V lost 3 bases and J 0 bases, leaving 5 bases between the germline ends. CDR1 and CDR2 (germline): ENHRY, SYGVKD. The CDR3: CAISDGMNTEAFF. CDR3 DNA: TGTGCCATCAGTGATGGCATGAACACTGAAGCTTTCTTT.

The chain employs TRBV4-1 and TRBJ1-2; 11 positions agree with TRBD1. Trimming cost V 3 bases and J 8 bases; bases outside gene matches: 11. The CDR3 consists of 16 residues. Germline lookup yields CDR1 MGHRA and CDR2 YSYEKL. As DNA, the CDR3 is TGCGCCAGCAGCCAGGCCGGGACAGGGGGTCGGTGGGGCTACACCTTC. It translates to CASSQAGTGGRWGYTF.

This clone was picked up one time. CDR3 protein: CASRTGTVNQPQHF. The CDR3 DNA follows: TGTGCCAGCAGAACCGGGACGGTGAATCAGCCCCAGCATTTT. The chain couples TRBV27 to TRBJ1-5; D might be TRBD1 (5 bases). The germline V gene encodes CDR1 MNHEY and CDR2 SMNVEV (reference sequence). The CDR3 is 14 residues long. V was shortened by 6 bases and J by 4 bases, with 13 bases between the two germline ends.

The V call is TRBV11-2, the J call TRBJ2-2; 14 bases are shared with TRBD2. Trimming removed 2 bases from V and 6 bases from J; junction bases left unmatched: 8. The length of the CDR3 is 18 residues. Germline CDR1 reads SGHAT; CDR2 reads FQNNGV. This chain's CDR3 is CASSLQPGLAGVAGELFF. CDR3 sequence (DNA): TGTGCCAGCAGCTTACAACCGGGACTAGCGGGAGTCGCCGGGGAGCTGTTTTTT.

The rearrangement uses TRBV10-3 and TRBJ2-3, with D perhaps TRBD1 or TRBD2 (5 bases each). The CDR3 runs to 15 residues. CDR1 and CDR2 from the germline V gene are ENHRY and SYGVKD. The germline V and J ends were trimmed by 3 bases and 5 bases, with 15 bases remaining between them. CDR3 amino acids: CAISESGAPGDTQYF. DNA of the CDR3: TGTGCCATCAGTGAATCCGGGGCCCCGGGAGATACGCAGTATTTT.

The table lists this clone with a count of one. V and J are TRBV2 and TRBJ1-1; TRBD1 matches at 7 bases. Germline lookup yields CDR1 SNHLY and CDR2 FYNNEI. The CDR3 spans 14 residues. The J segment lost 5 bases and the V segment lost 7 bases, leaving 10 bases of the junction unmatched. CDR3 residues: CASTWGTGVTEAFF. CDR3 nucleotides: TGTGCCAGCACGTGGGGTACAGGGGTGACTGAAGCTTTCTTT.

The genes are TRBV28 and TRBJ2-6; D gene uncertain. Germline values: CDR1 MDHEN, CDR2 SYDVKM. The CDR3 extends over 14 amino acids. V was clipped by 5 bases and J by 4 bases, with 9 bases between them. The CDR3 DNA is TGTGCCAGCAGTAATATAGGGGGGGCCAACGTCCTGACTTTC. Protein product: CASSNIGGANVLTF.

The rearrangement joins TRBV28 to TRBJ1-2; D not resolved. CDR3 size: 15 residues. Trimming cost V 8 bases and J 0 bases, with 16 bases left between them. Germline lookup yields CDR1 MDHEN and CDR2 SYDVKM. The CDR3, as DNA: TGTGCCAGCCGCGGGGAGGGCCAAGCTAACTATGGCTACACCTTC. Its protein product is CASRGEGQANYGYTF.

This clone appeared once. In nucleotides, the CDR3 is TGTGCCTGGGCGAGGGACCTTAGCTCCTACGAGCAGTACTTC. This gives the protein CAWARDLSSYEQYF. J is TRBJ2-7 and V is TRBV30; D possibly uses TRBD1 or TRBD2 (5 bases each). Germline V gene sequence: CDR1 GTSNPN, CDR2 SVGIG (reference sequence). V shed 5 bases and J shed 0 bases, with 14 bases lying between them. The CDR3 contains 14 residues.

This rearrangement joins TRBV30 to TRBJ1-6; 10 nucleotides align to TRBD1. The ends lost 3 bases at V and 6 bases at J; junction bases unmatched: 8. Germline V lookup: CDR1 GTSNPN, CDR2 SVGIG (reference sequence). The CDR3 is 16 amino acids. The CDR3 DNA reads TGTGCCTGGAGCGGGGGGACAGGGGTCTTTAATTCACCCCTCCACTTT. Translation gives CAWSGGTGVFNSPLHF.

To note about this clone: The junction shows a germline mismatch at one end, possibly a read error. This chain uses TRBV6-1 with TRBJ2-3; perhaps TRBD1 as D (5 bases). The CDR3 sequence is 13 residues long. Looked up from germline, CDR1 is MNHNS and CDR2 is SASEGT. The CDR3 region is CASREGVLDTQYF. Written as DNA, the CDR3 is TGTGCCAGCAGAGAAGGGGTTCTGGATACGCAGTATTTT.

The J gene is TRBJ2-3, the V gene TRBV28, with D unclear. Germline CDR1 is MDHEN and CDR2 is SYDVKM. V was trimmed by 3 bases and J by 4 bases, leaving 5 bases between them. The CDR3 has 12 residues. The CDR3 here is CASSFRADTQYF. As DNA, the CDR3 is TGTGCCAGCAGTTTTAGGGCAGATACGCAGTATTTT.

The rearrangement links TRBV7-8 to TRBJ1-2, with 9 bases that match TRBD1. There are 16 residues in the CDR3. The trim removed 1 base at V and 6 bases at J, leaving 9 bases unmatched. Germline-derived CDR1 and CDR2 are SGHVS and FQNEAQ. The CDR3 reads CASSLGPGQGVDGYTF. The CDR3 DNA reads as TGTGCCAGCAGCTTAGGGCCGGGACAGGGAGTAGATGGCTACACCTTC.

The chain combines TRBV7-2 with TRBJ2-1; 12 bases match TRBD2. The germline gives CDR1 SGHTA, CDR2 FQGNSA. J lost 4 bases, V lost 4 bases, and 8 bases had no gene match. The CDR3 spans 17 residues. CDR3 sequence reads: CASSWASGGASYNEQFF. The CDR3 DNA follows: TGTGCCAGCAGCTGGGCTAGCGGGGGGGCATCGTACAATGAGCAGTTCTTC.

A note on this clone: Its ends do not fully match the called genes, so a read error is possible. The rearrangement uses TRBV28 and TRBJ2-7; D may correspond to TRBD1 or TRBD2 (6 bases each). Germline V gene sequence: CDR1 MDHEN, CDR2 SYDVKM. The CDR3 extends over 13 amino acids. CDR3 bases: TGTGCCAGCAGTTTCGGGGGCCCCTATAAGAGGTCCTTC. Translated: CASSFGGPYKRSF.

J is TRBJ2-1 and V is TRBV19; possibly TRBD1 or TRBD2 for D (6 bases each). The germline V and J ends were trimmed by 5 bases and 0 bases, with 14 bases remaining between them. Germline V gene sequence: CDR1 LNHDA, CDR2 SQIVND (reference sequence). This CDR3 spans 16 amino acids. CDR3 protein: CASSPIQGLSYNEQFF. The CDR3 DNA reads TGTGCCAGTAGTCCCATACAGGGACTCTCCTACAATGAGCAGTTCTTC.

This chain joins TRBV2 and TRBJ1-5, with 9 bases identical to TRBD1. V lost 4 bases and J lost 0; bases outside the gene matches: 10. The CDR3 runs 18 residues. Germline lookup yields CDR1 SNHLY and CDR2 FYNNEI. The CDR3 spells CASSGRQGELNSNQPQHF. The CDR3 DNA follows: TGTGCCAGCAGTGGCAGACAGGGGGAACTAAATAGCAATCAGCCCCAGCATTTT.

The V and J genes are TRBV5-1 and TRBJ2-7, with a tentative D call TRBD2 (6 bases). The CDR3 loop spans 14 amino acids. V was cut by 6 bases and J by 3 bases, with 16 bases left in between. The germline V gene has CDR1 SGHRS and CDR2 YFSETQ. The CDR3 loop is CASTKTSDVYEQYF. CDR3 sequence (DNA): TGCGCCAGCACTAAGACTAGTGATGTCTACGAGCAGTACTTC.